This T cell receptor (beta chain) was sequenced during a study of blood T cell repertoires in COVID-19. Germline CDR1 KGHDR, CDR2 SFDVKD. CDR3 size: 12 residues. V shed 7 bases and J shed 2 bases, with 4 bases lying between them. The data were produced by immunoSEQ multiplex PCR, yet TCRdb's version contains in-frame clones alone and is incomplete. The sample has approximately 230,000 clones, 70% to 90% seen once. The sample taken for sequencing was peripheral blood. This clonotype was sampled from a woman between 40 and 50 years old who had recovered from COVID-19. V is TRBV24-1 and J is TRBJ2-2; D remains unclear. The CDR3 nucleotides are TGTGCCACCAGCAGAAACACCGGGGAGCTGTTTTTT. This translates into CATSRNTGELFF.